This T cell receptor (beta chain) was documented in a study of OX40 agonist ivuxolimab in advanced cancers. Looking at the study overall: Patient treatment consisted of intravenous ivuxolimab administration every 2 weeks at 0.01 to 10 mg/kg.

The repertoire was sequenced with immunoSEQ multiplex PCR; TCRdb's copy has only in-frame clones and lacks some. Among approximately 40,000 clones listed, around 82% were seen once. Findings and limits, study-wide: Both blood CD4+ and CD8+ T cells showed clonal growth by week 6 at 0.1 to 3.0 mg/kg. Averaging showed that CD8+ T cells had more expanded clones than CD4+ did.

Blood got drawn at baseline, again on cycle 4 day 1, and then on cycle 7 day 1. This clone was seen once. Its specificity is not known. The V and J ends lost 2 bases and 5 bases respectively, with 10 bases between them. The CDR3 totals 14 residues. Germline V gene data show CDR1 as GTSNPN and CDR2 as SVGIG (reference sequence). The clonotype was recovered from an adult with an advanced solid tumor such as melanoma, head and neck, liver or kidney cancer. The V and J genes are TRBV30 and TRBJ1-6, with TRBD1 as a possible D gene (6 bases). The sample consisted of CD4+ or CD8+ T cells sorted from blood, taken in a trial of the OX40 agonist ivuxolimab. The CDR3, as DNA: TGTGCCTGGAGTAAGGGACAAGATAATTCACCCCTCCACTTT. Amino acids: CAWSKGQDNSPLHF.